This T cell receptor beta chain emerged from a study of beta chain features in type 1 diabetes (dated by TCRdb to 2017 to 2018). About the study as a whole: Mean age, gender distribution, total cell number and subset yield did not differ between patients and healthy donors. Naive and central memory subsets were obtained from all 30 or so donors, but regulatory and stem cell-like memory subsets were isolated from only 8 patients and roughly eight healthy donors. A total of just under 110,000,000 sorted cells were examined across all samples, and RNA yield correlated strongly with the number of cells per subset. The study compared TCRB repertoires of sorted circulating CD4+ T cell subsets between recently diagnosed type 1 diabetes patients and matched healthy donors.

Each donor gave one peripheral blood draw, averaging approximately 120 mL, which was collected into heparinised tubes. Naive, central memory, regulatory and stem cell-like memory CD4+ T cells were sorted on a BD FACSAria II using a panel including CD45RO, CCR7, CD25, CD127, CD95 and CD27. All sorted populations exceeded 98% purity. PBMCs were separated immediately by Lymphoprep density gradient centrifugation and were stained directly, without being cultured. So that batch effects would be minimized, each experiment stained and sorted samples in pairs, pairing one healthy donor with one patient. This clone was picked up a small number of times. Its antigen is not yet known. At one of its ends the junction is not consistent with the germline gene, which may arise from a read error. The High Capacity cDNA Reverse Transcription Kit was used to reverse transcribe all of the isolated RNA, meaning that expressed TCRB transcripts were what got sequenced. Naive, central memory and regulatory T cell samples underwent deep immunoSEQ sequencing, averaging about 3.57 million total reads per sample. Sorted cells were lysed in RLT buffer and RNA was extracted with DNase-treated RNeasy Micro or Mini kits, depending on cell number. To prevent cross-contamination, every cell subset was processed on its own, while patient and healthy donor samples were processed together. TCRB sequences were amplified from cDNA with the immunoSEQ multiplex PCR, producing 87-bp fragments spanning the CDR3 region. Sequencing of the amplicons was done on the Illumina HiSeq platform. As for the original processing: Synthetic template baselines were used to correct PCR bias computationally, reads within Hamming distance 2 were collapsed together, and singletons that could not be merged were discarded. Reads were aligned against IMGT so that V, D and J genes, CDR3 length and insertions or deletions at six rearrangement sites could be assigned. Within each subset, clonotype counts were normalized to the number of sorted cells before true diversity and Gini coefficients were calculated with the tcR R package. The overlap coefficient, calculated on TCRB nucleotide sequences, was used to quantify repertoire sharing. As a proxy for the pre-selection repertoire, out-of-frame TCRB sequences from naive cells were analyzed. TCRdb carries this immuneACCESS record with in-frame sequences only. Its versions omit some clonotypes, under half of them owing to an unresolved V gene in the studies checked, with the rest unexplained. D and trimming come from the DNA, and the V and J calls and clone size come from that table. A total of hundreds of thousands of clones appear in this sample, roughly an eighth of them only once. The ten largest clonotypes hold approximately 0.043% of the sample.

CDR1 and CDR2 are read off the germline V gene as SQVTM and ANQGSEA. The CDR3 goes from the cysteine to the phenylalanine over 12 residues. Left in the record is the CDR3 DNA by itself, 36 bases read in frame from the first base. The full study reports these points: Naive, central memory and regulatory TCRB repertoires appeared to be more alike among patients than among healthy donors. At VDJ recombination sites, patients with type 1 diabetes made fewer insertions and deleted more nucleotides, a pattern implying thymic rearrangement abnormalities. Sequencing cDNA rather than genomic DNA could over-represent highly expressing activated cells, although activation and CD3 levels did not differ between groups. PCR might favor shorter templates, but patient and control samples were amplified and corrected together, so any skew would affect both groups equally. Type 1 diabetes patients showed a moderate but significant shortening of TCRB CDR3 length in all four CD4+ subsets. HLA sub-analyses involved small numbers of individuals, so any influence of HLA type on TCRB rearrangement remained unresolved.

This chain is built from TRBV29-1 and TRBJ1-2, with the D segment identity uncertain. Sequencing was done on a sample of naive CD4+ T cells from blood. In the paper's terms, the cell subset or site label means: true naive CD4+ T cells. The receptor comes from a man in his late teens or twenties with type 1 diabetes. The nucleotide sequence reads as follows: TGCAGCGTCGAAGCCCAGTTGTTTGGCTACACCTTC. It is translated as CSVEAQLFGYTF.